Listed here are 32 T cell receptor beta chains from one sample, sequenced in a study of control samples from healthy donors and cancer patients. Assay used: immunoSEQ multiplex PCR; TCRdb lists only in-frame clones, some missing. In the table there are approximately 160,000 clones, about 91% of which are singletons. Sequencing input: blood. Source of these receptors: a woman in her thirties or forties in good health.

Written as DNA, the CDR3 is TGTGCCAGCAGTGAAATGGGGTTTGGAGAAAAACTGTTTTTT. Translating it yields CASSEMGFGEKLFF. The rearrangement uses TRBV2 and TRBJ1-4; D ambiguous. V lost 2 bases and J lost 8, with 12 bases in between. The CDR3 covers 14 residues. Germline CDR1 reads SNHLY; CDR2 reads FYNNEI.

The chain joins TRBV6-6 to TRBJ2-3; 8 bases fit TRBD2. The junction had 7 bases not matched to a gene; V was cut back by 4 bases and J by 1 base. CDR3 length equals 16 residues. In germline, CDR1 is MNHNY, CDR2 SVGAGI (reference sequence). CDR3 residues: CASSWVARGGTDTQYF. The CDR3 DNA follows: TGTGCCAGCAGTTGGGTAGCGCGGGGGGGCACAGATACGCAGTATTTT.

This sequence joins TRBV7-2 and TRBJ2-5, with D uncertain. V was clipped by 2 bases and J by 4 bases, with 8 bases between them. The CDR3 sequence is 13 residues long. Germline V lookup: CDR1 SGHTA, CDR2 FQGNSA. The CDR3: CASSLRQLETQYF. The CDR3 region has the DNA TGTGCCAGCAGCTTACGCCAGCTAGAGACCCAGTACTTC.

The genes are TRBV10-3 and TRBJ1-2; 7 nucleotides agree with TRBD1. V shed 2 bases, J shed 8 bases, and the junction held 11 bases outside the gene matches. Germline lookup yields CDR1 ENHRY and CDR2 SYGVKD. The CDR3 has 15 amino acids. CDR3 DNA sequence: TGTGCCATCAGTGAGCCCCCGGGACAGAGTCGAGGCTACACCTTC. Protein sequence: CAISEPPGQSRGYTF.

The chain's CDR3 is CASSVVGAGGPPSYNEQFF. The CDR3 coding sequence is TGTGCCAGCAGCGTAGTGGGCGCGGGGGGGCCCCCCTCCTACAATGAGCAGTTCTTC. The gene calls are TRBV9 and TRBJ2-1; TRBD2 matches at 9 bases. The germline V gene encodes CDR1 SGDLS and CDR2 YYNGEE. Unmatched junction bases numbered 10, after V lost 0 bases and J lost 0 bases. The CDR3 totals 19 residues.

V and J are TRBV12-3 or TRBV12-4 and TRBJ2-7; 9 nucleotides line up with TRBD1. V shed 8 bases and J 2 bases; nucleotides not matched to a gene: 4. The length of the CDR3 is 13 residues. The CDR3 coding sequence is TGTGCCAGCCGGGACAGGGAAACCTACGAGCAGTACTTC. This codes for CASRDRETYEQYF.

The V and J genes are TRBV6-9 and TRBJ1-3; weak D call: TRBD1 (5 bases). In germline, CDR1 is MNHGY, CDR2 SVAAGI. Trimming cost V 3 bases and J 5 bases, with 14 bases left between them. This CDR3 region has 15 residues. The CDR3, as DNA: TGTGCCAGCAGTTACCCTCGGGACTTCCGAAACACCATATATTTT. It codes for CASSYPRDFRNTIYF.

The chain combines TRBV7-9 with TRBJ1-2, with D possibly being TRBD1 (6 bases). This CDR3 has 17 residues. V was trimmed by 1 base and J by 6 bases, leaving 21 bases between them. Germline V gives CDR1 SEHNR, CDR2 FQNEAQ (reference sequence). The CDR3 DNA sequence: TGTGCCAGCAGCTTAGATCTGGTGGGGCAGGGGCTAAATGGCTACACCTTC. Amino acid sequence: CASSLDLVGQGLNGYTF.

This clone was recorded a few times. The rearrangement links TRBV5-5 to TRBJ2-7, with D perhaps matching TRBD2 (5 bases). Germline V gene lookup returns CDR1 SGHKS and CDR2 YYEKEE (reference sequence). V lost 0 bases to trimming and J lost 3 bases, with 10 bases between them. CDR3 length: 14 amino acids. DNA for the CDR3: TGTGCCAGCAGCTTGGATGAGGCGGGCTACGAGCAGTACTTC. It yields the protein CASSLDEAGYEQYF.

The chain employs TRBV6-2 or TRBV6-3 and TRBJ2-7, with 10 positions matching TRBD2. The CDR3 has 13 amino acids. Germline-derived CDR1 and CDR2 are MNHEY and SVGEGT. Trimming removed 8 bases from V and 4 bases from J; junction bases left unmatched: 5. The CDR3 protein is CASGQRGGYEQYF. For the CDR3, the DNA is TGTGCCAGCGGCCAGCGGGGGGGGTACGAGCAGTACTTC.

This chain links TRBV6-5 with TRBJ1-4; weak D call: TRBD1 (5 bases). Looked up from germline, CDR1 is MNHEY and CDR2 is SVGAGI. The CDR3 loop spans 16 amino acids. V was cut by 0 bases and J by 8 bases, with 16 bases left in between. The CDR3 is CASSYSFTGLREKLFF. CDR3 sequence (DNA): TGTGCCAGCAGTTACTCCTTCACGGGGCTTAGAGAAAAACTGTTTTTT.

This clone was seen a handful of times. This chain uses TRBV7-6 with TRBJ1-1, with D uncertain. The germline CDR1 and CDR2 sequences are SGHVS and FNYEAQ. The V end lost 2 bases, the J end lost 3 bases, and 10 bases lay between the germline ends. This CDR3 spans 14 amino acids. CDR3: CASSLRRTDTEAFF. The CDR3 DNA is TGTGCCAGCAGCTTAAGGCGAACGGACACTGAAGCTTTCTTT. The full variable domain, in which reference TRBV7-6 and TRBJ1-1 provide the parts outside the CDR3, is GAGVSQSPRYKVTKRGQDVALRCDPISGHVSLYWYRQALGQGPEFLTYFNYEAQQDKSGLPNDRFSAERPEGSISTLTIQRTEQRDSAMYRCASSLRRTDTEAFFGQGTRLTVV.

This clone appeared a single time. Other DNA sequences in this specimen translate into the identical CDR3. The chain couples TRBV3-1 (or the pseudogene TRBV3-2) to TRBJ1-5; D gene ambiguous. V was clipped by 0 bases and J by 6 bases, with 6 bases between them. Germline V gene data show CDR1 as LGHDT and CDR2 as YNNKEL (reference sequence). The CDR3 is 13 residues long. The CDR3 region is CASSQDRGQPQHF. CDR3 bases: TGTGCCAGCAGCCAAGATAGAGGTCAGCCCCAGCATTTT.

The V call is TRBV2, the J call TRBJ1-1, with D perhaps TRBD1 (5 bases). Between the trimmed V and J ends, which lost 5 bases and 8 bases, there was a span of 12 bases. Germline CDR1 SNHLY, CDR2 FYNNEI. The CDR3 is made up of 12 amino acids. This chain's CDR3 is CASSTGPTEAFF. Written as DNA, the CDR3 is TGTGCCAGCAGTACGGGACCGACCGAAGCTTTCTTT.

V is TRBV5-1 and J is TRBJ1-1; 8 bases fit TRBD1. V gave up 4 bases and J gave up 9 bases; unmatched junction bases: 8. From germline, CDR1 is SGHRS and CDR2 YFSETQ. The CDR3 has 13 residues. CDR3 DNA sequence: TGCGCCAGCAGCGTTGGGACAGGAGGAAAAGCTTTCTTT. Amino acids: CASSVGTGGKAFF.

This clone has just one count. The genes are TRBV15 and TRBJ1-2; TRBD1 is a possible D gene (6 bases). This CDR3 contains 15 residues. The V and J ends lost 2 bases and 8 bases respectively, with 18 bases between them. Germline CDR1 and CDR2: LNHNV and YYDKDF (reference sequence). The CDR3 loop reads CATSRRQDPWEGYTF. CDR3 coding DNA: TGTGCCACCAGCAGAAGACAGGACCCCTGGGAGGGCTACACCTTC.

The chain links TRBV6-5 to TRBJ2-3; 10 nucleotides match TRBD2. CDR1 MNHEY and CDR2 SVGAGI come from the germline V gene. The CDR3 consists of 15 residues. V was clipped by 2 bases and J by 4 bases; unmatched bases: 3. The CDR3 DNA reads TGTGCCAGCAGTTACCAAGCGGGGGGGCCAGATACGCAGTATTTT. Translation: CASSYQAGGPDTQYF.

The gene calls are TRBV10-3 and TRBJ1-1, with 9 bases fitting TRBD1. CDR3 length: 13 amino acids. V was clipped by 6 bases and J by 10 bases; unmatched bases: 9. Germline-derived CDR1 and CDR2 are ENHRY and SYGVKD. The CDR3: CAIRGQGLGIAFF. CDR3 nucleotide sequence: TGTGCCATCAGGGGACAGGGATTGGGTATAGCTTTCTTT.

V gene TRBV5-6 combines with J gene TRBJ2-1; the D is unclear. Germline assignment: CDR1 SGHDT and CDR2 YYEEEE. V was clipped by 1 base and J by 4 bases, with 12 bases between them. The CDR3 runs 15 residues. CDR3 loop: CASSLPLFNYNEQFF. DNA for the CDR3: TGTGCCAGCAGCTTGCCCCTTTTCAATTACAATGAGCAGTTCTTC. The variable domain in full, completed from reference TRBV5-6 and TRBJ2-1, reads DAGVTQSPTHLIKTRGQQVTLRCSPKSGHDTVSWYQQALGQGPQFIFQYYEEEERQRGNFPDRFSGHQFPNYSSELNVNALLLGDSALYLCASSLPLFNYNEQFFGPGTRLTVL.

Here the CDR3 DNA reads TGCGCCAGCAGCCAAGCGTTCGCCGCTACCCTCTATGGCTACACCTTC. The encoded protein is CASSQAFAATLYGYTF. The rearrangement joins TRBV4-1 to TRBJ1-2; D remains unclear. This CDR3 spans 16 amino acids. Trimming removed 1 base from V and 4 bases from J, with 16 bases in between. Germline assignment: CDR1 MGHRA and CDR2 YSYEKL.

The chain is built from TRBV4-1 and TRBJ1-1; TRBD1 aligns across 7 bases. The CDR3 length is 14 residues. Trimming removed 7 bases from V and 1 base from J; junction bases left unmatched: 6. The germline V gene encodes CDR1 MGHRA and CDR2 YSYEKL. For the CDR3, the DNA is TGCGCCAGCACTTTAGGACAGGCGAACACTGAAGCTTTCTTT. Protein: CASTLGQANTEAFF.

V usage is TRBV7-2 and J usage is TRBJ2-1; D is unclear. Per germline, CDR1 SGHTA and CDR2 FQGNSA. V was cut by 2 bases and J by 6 bases, with 8 bases left in between. This CDR3 is 13 amino acids long. CDR3 amino acids: CASSLLAGNEQFF. As DNA, the CDR3 is TGTGCCAGCAGCTTATTAGCCGGCAATGAGCAGTTCTTC. The full variable domain, with the rest looked up from reference TRBV7-2 and TRBJ2-1, is GAGVSQSPSNKVTEKGKDVELRCDPISGHTALYWYRQSLGQGLEFLIYFQGNSAPDKSGLPSDRFSAERTGGSVSTLTIQRTQQEDSAVYLCASSLLAGNEQFFGPGTRLTVL.

The chain couples TRBV10-3 to TRBJ1-2; D may be TRBD1 (5 bases). Germline CDR1 is ENHRY and CDR2 is SYGVKD. This CDR3 comprises 16 residues. Trimming cost V 10 bases and J 1 base, with 22 bases left between them. CDR3 amino acids: CASWGTEVKLNYGYTF. The CDR3 coding sequence is TGTGCCAGCTGGGGGACCGAAGTCAAACTTAACTATGGCTACACCTTC.

The chain joins TRBV19 to TRBJ2-1, with 8 bases identical to TRBD2. The CDR3 is 16 residues long. Unmatched junction bases numbered 16, after V lost 5 bases and J lost 10 bases. The germline V gene has CDR1 LNHDA and CDR2 SQIVND (reference sequence). Here the CDR3 DNA reads TGTGCCAGTAGTTCTCGGGAGGGGCGGCGCCGGGGGGAGCAGTTCTTC. This sequence encodes CASSSREGRRRGEQFF.

This rearrangement joins TRBV6-6 to TRBJ1-5; the D gene is possibly TRBD1 (5 bases). The CDR3 totals 15 residues. The germline V gene has CDR1 MNHNY and CDR2 SVGAGI (reference sequence). The V gene lost 3 bases and the J gene lost 3 bases, with 12 bases spanning the gap. The CDR3 is CASSYRDSHNQPQHF. The CDR3 bases are TGTGCCAGCAGTTATCGTGACAGCCACAATCAGCCCCAGCATTTT.

This sequence joins TRBV3-1 (or the pseudogene TRBV3-2) and TRBJ2-5; 14 bases fit TRBD2. V trimming: 1 base; J trimming: 7 bases; junction bases outside the gene matches: 2. CDR1 and CDR2 from the germline V gene are LGHDT and YNNKEL (reference sequence). There are 15 residues in the CDR3. The CDR3 spells CASSQGLAGGPTQYF. The CDR3 nucleotides read TGTGCCAGCAGCCAAGGACTAGCGGGGGGGCCGACCCAGTACTTC.

V gene TRBV5-1 combines with J gene TRBJ2-1; TRBD1 aligns across 7 bases. Per the germline V gene, CDR1 is SGHRS and CDR2 is YFSETQ. The CDR3 contains 15 residues. Trimming cost V 2 bases and J 8 bases; bases outside gene matches: 10. The CDR3 bases are TGCGCCAGCAGCTTCTCGGGACAGCCAGCTTATGAGCAGTTCTTC. Encoded protein: CASSFSGQPAYEQFF. The whole variable domain, remainder taken from reference TRBV5-1 and TRBJ2-1, is KAGVTQTPRYLIKTRGQQVTLSCSPISGHRSVSWYQQTPGQGLQFLFEYFSETQRNKGNFPGRFSGRQFSNSRSEMNVSTLELGDSALYLCASSFSGQPAYEQFFGPGTRLTVL.

This chain joins TRBV18 and TRBJ2-3, with 7 bases that match TRBD1. The ends lost 6 bases at V and 2 bases at J; junction bases unmatched: 8. Germline V gives CDR1 KGHSH, CDR2 LQKENI. The CDR3 is 15 residues long. CDR3 nucleotide sequence: TGTGCCAGCTCCCCCGCCGGGACAGCCACAGATACGCAGTATTTT. It specifies CASSPAGTATDTQYF.

The rearrangement uses TRBV4-2 and TRBJ1-1, with D unclear. V dropped 4 bases and J dropped 2 bases, with 14 bases sitting between them. The CDR3 sequence is 15 residues long. Germline values: CDR1 LGHNA, CDR2 YNFKEQ. As DNA, the CDR3 is TGTGCCAGCAGCCCGGGGTGGGAGGATAACACTGAAGCTTTCTTT. Its translation is CASSPGWEDNTEAFF.

The chain employs TRBV18 and TRBJ2-3; 9 positions match TRBD1. CDR3 size: 16 residues. Looked up from germline, CDR1 is KGHSH and CDR2 is LQKENI. The V gene end was trimmed by 0 bases and the J gene end by 4 bases; junction bases not matched to a gene: 5. CDR3 residues: CASSPPGTGSPDTQYF. CDR3 in DNA: TGTGCCAGCTCACCACCCGGGACAGGGAGCCCAGATACGCAGTATTTT.

This clone was observed a single time. This chain connects TRBV6-1 to TRBJ2-5; a weak D match, TRBD2 (5 bases). Germline CDR1 and CDR2: MNHNS and SASEGT. V was cut by 0 bases and J by 2 bases, with 10 bases left in between. The CDR3 runs 15 residues. The CDR3 coding sequence is TGTGCCAGCAGTGAAGCCCCGGGAAAACAAGAGACCCAGTACTTC. It specifies CASSEAPGKQETQYF.

V is TRBV29-1 and J is TRBJ1-1; D unclear. The CDR3 is 13 residues long. Per the germline V gene, CDR1 is SQVTM and CDR2 is ANQGSEA. Trimming pared 4 bases from V and 1 base from J, leaving 10 bases between. Here the CDR3 DNA reads TGCAGCGTTGTAAGGGCGACGAACACTGAAGCTTTCTTT. Translated: CSVVRATNTEAFF.